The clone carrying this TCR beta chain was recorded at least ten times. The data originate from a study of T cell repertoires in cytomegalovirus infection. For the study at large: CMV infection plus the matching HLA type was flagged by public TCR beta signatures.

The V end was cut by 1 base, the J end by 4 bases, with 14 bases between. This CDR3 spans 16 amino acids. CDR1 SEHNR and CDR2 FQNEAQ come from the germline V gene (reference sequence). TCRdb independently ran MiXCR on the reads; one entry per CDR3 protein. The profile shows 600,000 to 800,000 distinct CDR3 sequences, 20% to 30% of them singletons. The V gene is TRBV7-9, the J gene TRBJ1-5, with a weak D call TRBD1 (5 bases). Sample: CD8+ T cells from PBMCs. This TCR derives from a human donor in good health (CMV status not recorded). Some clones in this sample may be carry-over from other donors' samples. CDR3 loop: CASSLGQGSANQPQHF. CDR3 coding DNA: TGTGCCAGCAGCTTAGGCCAGGGCAGCGCGAATCAGCCCCAGCATTTT.